Listed below are T cell receptor beta chains from one sample, sequenced in a study of PD-L1 blockade in urothelial cancer. The table came from immunoSEQ multiplex PCR; TCRdb's copy has only in-frame clones and leaves some out. Among 55,000 to 70,000 clones listed, roughly 82% were seen once. The source was PBMCs, collected around atezolizumab (anti-PD-L1) treatment. Receptors originate from a man between 65 and 85 years old with urothelial cancer. CDR3s include the opening cysteine and the closing phenylalanine or tryptophan. D genes are given only for firm matches. Size is omitted from some rows. Given values are once, few, many or a class for expanded clones.

J: TRBJ1-3; D: NA; V: TRBV15; size: NA; DNA: TGTGCCACCAGCAGAGATGCGCCTAGCTCTGGAAACACCATATATTTT; CDR3: CATSRDAPSSGNTIYF
J: TRBJ1-2; D: NA; V: TRBV28; size: few; DNA: TGTGCCAGCACCACCTCCCCCCTAAACTATGGCTACACCTTC; CDR3: CASTTSPLNYGYTF
J: TRBJ2-3; D: NA; V: TRBV7-2; size: NA; DNA: TGTGCCAGCACCAAACAGGGGACTAGCACAGATACGCAGTATTTT; CDR3: CASTKQGTSTDTQYF
J: TRBJ2-3; D: TRBD1; V: TRBV9; size: NA; DNA: TGTGCCAGCAGCCCAGGGACAGGAGACACAGATACGCAGTATTTT; CDR3: CASSPGTGDTDTQYF
J: TRBJ1-4; D: NA; V: TRBV6-1; size: NA; DNA: TGTGCCAGCAGTGAAATCAGTACTGAAAAACTGTTTTTT; CDR3: CASSEISTEKLFF
J: TRBJ1-1; D: NA; V: TRBV13; size: NA; DNA: TGTGCCAGCAGCCCCTCGGGAGGGGTATTGGGTAACACTGAAGCTTTCTTT; CDR3: CASSPSGGVLGNTEAFF
J: TRBJ1-5; D: NA; V: TRBV2; size: NA; DNA: TGTGCCAGCACGGCCCGGGGTCAGCCCCAGCATTTT; CDR3: CASTARGQPQHF
J: TRBJ2-1; D: TRBD2; V: TRBV4-1; size: NA; DNA: TGCGCCAGCAGCCAACCAACTAGCGGGAGGTTTAATGAGCAGTTCTTC; CDR3: CASSQPTSGRFNEQFF
J: TRBJ2-3; D: TRBD2; V: TRBV9; size: NA; DNA: TGTGCCAGCAGCCCCCACCGTGCTAGCGGGAGTCCAGATACGCAGTATTTT; CDR3: CASSPHRASGSPDTQYF
J: TRBJ1-1; D: NA; V: TRBV11-2; size: NA; DNA: TGTGCCAGCAGCTCCCCAGGGTGGGCGAGGAACACTGAAGCTTTCTTT; CDR3: CASSSPGWARNTEAFF
J: TRBJ1-4; D: TRBD1; V: TRBV30; size: NA; DNA: TGTGCCTGGAGCCTCCCGGGACAGGGAATTAGAGAAAAACTGTTTTTT; CDR3: CAWSLPGQGIREKLFF
J: TRBJ2-5; D: NA; V: TRBV5-1; size: NA; DNA: TGCGCCAGCAGCTTGGCGGTTTCCCATTACCAAGAGACCCAGTACTTC; CDR3: CASSLAVSHYQETQYF
J: TRBJ2-7; D: NA; V: TRBV5-1; size: NA; DNA: TGCGCCAGCAGCGTGGGGGCTAGCGGCTACGAGCAGTACTTC; CDR3: CASSVGASGYEQYF
J: TRBJ2-5; D: TRBD1; V: TRBV9; size: few; DNA: TGTGCCAGCAGCGTAGAAACAGGGGTTGGAGAGACCCAGTACTTC; CDR3: CASSVETGVGETQYF
J: TRBJ2-3; D: NA; V: TRBV5-1; size: few; DNA: TGCGCCAGCAGCTGGGCGACCAGGGCTTCAGATACGCAGTATTTT; CDR3: CASSWATRASDTQYF
J: TRBJ2-5; D: TRBD2; V: TRBV7-3; size: NA; DNA: TGTGCCAGCAGCCCGGAAGGGCGGGCTAGCGGGATAGGGGAGACCCAGTACTTC; CDR3: CASSPEGRASGIGETQYF
J: TRBJ1-2; D: NA; V: TRBV27; size: NA; DNA: TGTGCCAGCAGTCCCGGGGGAGCGGGCTACACCTTC; CDR3: CASSPGGAGYTF
J: TRBJ2-3; D: NA; V: TRBV27; size: NA; DNA: TGTGCCAGCAGTTTAGGGGCAGATAGCACAGATACGCAGTATTTT; CDR3: CASSLGADSTDTQYF
J: TRBJ2-5; D: TRBD2; V: TRBV4-1; size: NA; DNA: TGCGCCAGCAGCCAAGAGAGGCTAGCGGGTCCCCAAGAGACCCAGTACTTC; CDR3: CASSQERLAGPQETQYF
J: TRBJ1-2; D: NA; V: TRBV5-4; size: NA; DNA: TGTGCCAGCAGACCCCAGGTTAACTATGGCTACACCTTC; CDR3: CASRPQVNYGYTF
J: TRBJ1-3; D: NA; V: TRBV19; size: NA; DNA: TGTGCCAGTAGTATATGGAATTTTATTGGAGGGGATAACTCTGGAAACACCATATATTTT; CDR3: CASSIWNFIGGDNSGNTIYF
J: TRBJ1-2; D: TRBD1; V: TRBV2; size: once; DNA: TGTGCCAGCAGTATTAGGACAGGCGGCGGTGGCTACACCTTC; CDR3: CASSIRTGGGGYTF
J: TRBJ2-2; D: NA; V: TRBV7-2; size: NA; DNA: TGTGCCAGCAGCCTCCGGACAGATAACACCGGGGAGCTGTTTTTT; CDR3: CASSLRTDNTGELFF
J: TRBJ2-1; D: TRBD2; V: TRBV29-1; size: NA; DNA: TGCAGCTTGCGGTCTAGCGGGGTCCTGTTCTTC; CDR3: CSLRSSGVLFF
J: TRBJ1-4; D: NA; V: TRBV7-9; size: few; DNA: TGTGCCAGCAGCTTCCGGGGGAAGGGTGAAAAACTGTTTTTT; CDR3: CASSFRGKGEKLFF
J: TRBJ1-2; D: TRBD1; V: TRBV28; size: few; DNA: TGTGCCAGCAGTCCTGGGGACAGAATCTATGGCTACACCTTC; CDR3: CASSPGDRIYGYTF
J: TRBJ2-1; D: TRBD2; V: TRBV4-2; size: NA; DNA: TGTGCCAGCAGCCAAGAGGGGGGACTAGCGGCCTCAAATGAGCAGTTCTTC; CDR3: CASSQEGGLAASNEQFF
J: TRBJ2-7; D: TRBD2; V: TRBV27; size: few; DNA: TGTGCCAGCAGTCGGGGACTAGCGGGAAGAGCAGGACCCTCCTACGAGCAGTACTTC; CDR3: CASSRGLAGRAGPSYEQYF
J: TRBJ2-5; D: NA; V: TRBV6-5; size: NA; DNA: TGTGCCAGCAGTGCTAGGGAGACCCAGTACTTC; CDR3: CASSARETQYF
J: TRBJ2-1; D: TRBD1; V: TRBV9; size: NA; DNA: TGTGCCAGCAGCGCATGGACAGGTGACAATGAGCAGTTCTTC; CDR3: CASSAWTGDNEQFF
J: TRBJ2-5; D: TRBD2; V: TRBV6-1; size: NA; DNA: TGTGCCAGCAGTGAAGGTAGCGGGAATGGAGAGACCCAGTACTTC; CDR3: CASSEGSGNGETQYF
J: TRBJ1-2; D: NA; V: TRBV18; size: NA; DNA: TGTGCCAGCTCACCACACAGGGACTATGGCTACACCTTC; CDR3: CASSPHRDYGYTF
J: TRBJ2-7; D: TRBD1; V: TRBV27; size: NA; DNA: TGTGCCAGCAGTCCCGGACAGGGGGCGTACTACGAGCAGTACTTC; CDR3: CASSPGQGAYYEQYF
J: TRBJ2-5; D: NA; V: TRBV5-1; size: NA; DNA: TGCGCCAGCAGCCGCCTGGGGGGAGAGACCCAGTACTTC; CDR3: CASSRLGGETQYF
J: TRBJ2-3; D: NA; V: TRBV7-7; size: NA; DNA: TGTGCTAGCAGCTTCCAGGGAAACACAGATACGCAGTATTTT; CDR3: CASSFQGNTDTQYF
J: TRBJ1-1; D: TRBD1; V: TRBV5-6; size: NA; DNA: TGTGCCAGCAGCTTTACCCCAGGGGGCGCAAGGATTACTGAAGCTTTCTTT; CDR3: CASSFTPGGARITEAFF
J: TRBJ2-7; D: NA; V: TRBV4-1; size: NA; DNA: TGCGCCAGCAGCCAAGATAATACAGGACAGCGCAGTAGGGCGTACTTC; CDR3: CASSQDNTGQRSRAYF
J: TRBJ2-1; D: NA; V: TRBV9; size: NA; DNA: TGTGCCAGCAGCGGTTCCACGTCGGCGGGGAGCTCCTACAATGAGCAGTTCTTC; CDR3: CASSGSTSAGSSYNEQFF
J: TRBJ2-7; D: TRBD1; V: TRBV28; size: NA; DNA: TGTGCCAGCGCATCCCCCTCGGACAGGTCCTACGAGCAGTACTTC; CDR3: CASASPSDRSYEQYF
J: TRBJ2-2; D: NA; V: TRBV5-4; size: NA; DNA: TGTGCCAGCAGCCAAGGACAGACCACGAACACCGGGGAGCTGTTTTTT; CDR3: CASSQGQTTNTGELFF
J: TRBJ1-1; D: NA; V: TRBV30; size: once; DNA: TGTGCCTCCATACCGGGACAGAACACTGAAGCTTTCTTT; CDR3: CASIPGQNTEAFF
J: TRBJ1-4; D: TRBD1; V: TRBV2; size: NA; DNA: TGTGCCAGCAGTGGGTGGGGACAGAATGAAAAACTGTTTTTT; CDR3: CASSGWGQNEKLFF
J: TRBJ2-1; D: NA; V: TRBV4-2; size: NA; DNA: TGTGCCAGCAGCCCACAGATTCACTACAATGAGCAGTTCTTC; CDR3: CASSPQIHYNEQFF
J: TRBJ2-7; D: NA; V: TRBV29-1; size: NA; DNA: TGCAGCGTTGCCCCAAGCGACAGAGACTACGAGCAGTACTTC; CDR3: CSVAPSDRDYEQYF
J: TRBJ2-1; D: TRBD2; V: TRBV2; size: NA; DNA: TGTGCCAGCAGTCCCGGACTAGCGGGTCGGGGCAATGAGCAGTTCTTC; CDR3: CASSPGLAGRGNEQFF
J: TRBJ2-1; D: TRBD2; V: TRBV5-4; size: NA; DNA: TGTGCCAGCAGCTTGCCTAGCGGACGATACAATGAGCAGTTCTTC; CDR3: CASSLPSGRYNEQFF
J: TRBJ2-5; D: TRBD2; V: TRBV19; size: NA; DNA: TGTGCCAGTAGTATCGCGGCTAGCGGGGTTCAAGAGACCCAGTACTTC; CDR3: CASSIAASGVQETQYF
J: TRBJ2-3; D: TRBD1; V: TRBV27; size: once; DNA: TGTGCCAGCAGAAGCCTCCGGGACAGGGGGCCGTATACGCAGTATTTT; CDR3: CASRSLRDRGPYTQYF
J: TRBJ2-3; D: NA; V: TRBV5-8; size: NA; DNA: TGTGCCAGCAGCTTGGGCGGGAGCACAGATACGCAGTATTTT; CDR3: CASSLGGSTDTQYF
J: TRBJ2-7; D: TRBD2; V: TRBV10-2; size: NA; DNA: TGCGCCAGCAGAGCAAGCGGGAGTCAGTACGAGCAGTACTTC; CDR3: CASRASGSQYEQYF
J: TRBJ2-1; D: TRBD2; V: TRBV12-5; size: NA; DNA: TGTGCTAGTGGTTTGGTTTTAGCGGGAGGAAATGAGCAGTTCTTC; CDR3: CASGLVLAGGNEQFF
J: TRBJ2-1; D: TRBD2; V: TRBV7-7; size: NA; DNA: TGTGCTAGCAGCTGGGGACTAGCGGGTCCCAATGAGCAGTTCTTC; CDR3: CASSWGLAGPNEQFF